This entry lists 20 T cell receptor beta chains sequenced from one sample in a study of cytomegalovirus exposure and HLA in healthy donors. 60 Vbeta and 13 Jbeta primers were used in PCR. Generated by immunoSEQ multiplex PCR, the TCRdb table keeps only in-frame clones and is missing some. This table holds some 170,000 clones, around 80% found once. Material for sequencing was PBMCs. The origin of the receptors is a woman aged 25 to 39 in good health and CMV-seronegative.

Comments on this clone: Germline and junction disagree at one end, which may indicate a read error. The CDR3: CAWTGTGANGLTF. Here the CDR3 DNA reads TGTGCCTGGACAGGGACAGGGGCCAACGGCCTGACTTTC. The chain links TRBV30 to TRBJ2-6, with 10 bases matching TRBD1. Germline assignment: CDR1 GTSNPN and CDR2 SVGIG (reference sequence). This CDR3 spans 13 amino acids.

This clone was recorded once. The chain has TRBV15 and TRBJ1-4; D is perhaps TRBD1 (5 bases). This CDR3 has 16 amino acids. CDR1 and CDR2 from the germline V gene are LNHNV and YYDKDF (reference sequence). The V end lost 0 bases, the J end lost 6 bases, and 14 bases lay between the germline ends. The CDR3 loop is CATSRDYAGQDEKLFF. Written as DNA, the CDR3 is TGTGCCACCAGCAGAGATTATGCGGGGCAAGATGAAAAACTGTTTTTT.

The chain recombines TRBV28 with TRBJ1-2, with 9 bases lining up with TRBD1. CDR1 is MDHEN, CDR2 SYDVKM, per germline. J gave up 7 bases and V 6 bases, and 0 bases lay outside the gene matches. CDR3 size: 11 residues. CDR3 protein: CASRGQGGYTF. The CDR3 DNA sequence: TGTGCCAGCAGGGGACAGGGTGGCTACACCTTC.

CDR3 nucleotides: TGTGCCAGCAGCGCGGGACAGACGAGCGGGAGTCCCTACAATGAGCAGTTCTTC. Protein product: CASSAGQTSGSPYNEQFF. The chain carries TRBV7-9 and TRBJ2-1; perhaps TRBD2 as D (8 bases). Deletions cut 5 bases from V and 2 bases from J, with 22 bases between. CDR1 SEHNR and CDR2 FQNEAQ come from the germline V gene (reference sequence). The CDR3 runs 18 residues.

The genes are TRBV14 and TRBJ1-1, with no clear D. Per the germline V gene, CDR1 is SGHDN and CDR2 is FVKESK. The CDR3 spans 14 residues. V lost 3 bases, J lost 3 bases, and 11 bases lay in between. CDR3 bases: TGTGCCAGCAGCCATAGAGGGTTTGACACTGAAGCTTTCTTT. Amino acids: CASSHRGFDTEAFF.

The chain's CDR3 is CASSNTPGGPVEQYF. DNA for the CDR3: TGTGCCAGCAGCAATACCCCGGGGGGGCCGGTCGAGCAGTACTTC. The V call is TRBV7-2, the J call TRBJ2-7, with 8 bases fitting TRBD2. This CDR3 comprises 15 residues. V lost 5 bases and J lost 6; bases outside the gene matches: 12. Germline V gene sequence: CDR1 SGHTA, CDR2 FQGNSA.

This clone was detected only a few times. The gene calls are TRBV11-2 and TRBJ2-2, with 8 bases lining up with TRBD2. The germline V gene encodes CDR1 SGHAT and CDR2 FQNNGV. This CDR3 comprises 16 residues. V shed 0 bases and J 4 bases; nucleotides not matched to a gene: 4. The chain's CDR3 is CASSLDLAGGTGELFF. The DNA for the CDR3 is TGTGCCAGCAGCTTAGATCTTGCGGGGGGCACCGGGGAGCTGTTTTTT.

V and J are TRBV5-1 and TRBJ2-5, with D perhaps TRBD1 (6 bases). The DNA matches TRBJ2-7 better at its end, which makes the J call doubtful. This CDR3 is 15 amino acids long. Germline V gives CDR1 SGHRS, CDR2 YFSETQ. CDR3 bases: TGCGCCAGCAGCTTGGCTGCAGGGGTCGTCTACGAGCAGTACTTC. This codes for CASSLAAGVVYEQYF.

The chain combines TRBV29-1 with TRBJ1-1; D might be TRBD1 (6 bases). Trimming took off 5 bases at V and 0 bases at J, with 13 bases between the two ends. Germline CDR1 reads SQVTM; CDR2 reads ANQGSEA. The CDR3 covers 14 residues. CDR3 amino acids: CSVTVRTVNTEAFF. The CDR3 DNA reads TGCAGCGTTACTGTAAGGACAGTGAACACTGAAGCTTTCTTT.

Note on this clone: The junction departs from the called germline gene at one end, perhaps through a read error. As DNA, the CDR3 is TGTGCCAGCAGTTCCGGTGGGGGGGCACTCGGAAACTTT. Its translation: CASSSGGGALGNF. The gene calls are TRBV28 and TRBJ1-6, with D perhaps matching TRBD1 (6 bases). Germline CDR1 is MDHEN and CDR2 is SYDVKM. This CDR3 spans 13 amino acids.

The rearrangement links TRBV4-3 to TRBJ2-5, with 9 bases identical to TRBD1. With 2 bases clipped from V and 0 bases from J, the junction kept 4 bases outside the gene matches. Germline V gene lookup returns CDR1 LGHNA and CDR2 YSLEER. The CDR3 is made up of 16 amino acids. As DNA, the CDR3 is TGCGCCAGCAGCCAACGGGGGACAGGGCACCAAGAGACCCAGTACTTC. Translation: CASSQRGTGHQETQYF.

This clone has a single count. The gene calls are TRBV13 and TRBJ2-3; perhaps TRBD2 as D (7 bases). Trimming shortened V by 8 bases and J by 0 bases, and 15 bases separated the two germline ends. This CDR3 comprises 15 residues. Per germline, CDR1 PRHDT and CDR2 FYEKMQ (reference sequence). CDR3 coding DNA: TGTGCCAGCCTCATGACGGGGGGCAGCACAGATACGCAGTATTTT. The encoded protein is CASLMTGGSTDTQYF.

This chain links TRBV7-9 with TRBJ2-3, with 9 bases lining up with TRBD1. The CDR3 spans 19 residues. V trimming: 1 base; J trimming: 4 bases; junction bases outside the gene matches: 15. Germline CDR1 and CDR2: SEHNR and FQNEAQ (reference sequence). The CDR3 sequence is CASSLEPRDRVFMADTQYF. The CDR3 nucleotides are TGTGCCAGCAGCTTAGAACCCCGGGACAGGGTTTTTATGGCAGATACGCAGTATTTT.

V and J are TRBV28 and TRBJ2-2, with D tentatively TRBD1 (6 bases). V lost 6 bases and J 2 bases, leaving 10 bases between the germline ends. This CDR3 contains 14 residues. Germline CDR1 is MDHEN and CDR2 is SYDVKM. Here the CDR3 reads CASSRTANTGELFF. As DNA, the CDR3 is TGTGCCAGCAGCCGGACAGCAAACACCGGGGAGCTGTTTTTT.

The V and J genes are TRBV28 and TRBJ2-1; TRBD2 is a possible D gene (5 bases). CDR1 is MDHEN, CDR2 SYDVKM, per germline. V was shortened by 0 bases and J by 0 bases, with 6 bases between the two germline ends. The length of the CDR3 is 15 residues. DNA of the CDR3: TGTGCCAGCAGTTTATGGGGGAGCTCCTACAATGAGCAGTTCTTC. Translating gives CASSLWGSSYNEQFF. The full variable domain, its missing parts supplied by reference TRBV28 and TRBJ2-1, is DVKVTQSSRYLVKRTGEKVFLECVQDMDHENMFWYRQDPGLGLRLIYFSYDVKMKEKGDIPEGYSVSREKKERFSLILESASTNQTSMYLCASSLWGSSYNEQFFGPGTRLTVL.

V is TRBV29-1 and J is TRBJ2-5; unclear D gene. Trimming removed 5 bases at V and 5 bases at J, with 9 bases between. This CDR3 is 11 amino acids long. Germline V CDR1 and CDR2: SQVTM, ANQGSEA. CDR3 DNA sequence: TGCAGCGTTTCTAGATCGGAGACCCAGTACTTC. Its translation is CSVSRSETQYF.

The CDR3 DNA sequence: TGTGCCAGTACCGGGACAGATGAAAAACTGTTTTTT. It encodes CASTGTDEKLFF. The chain joins TRBV19 to TRBJ1-4; 7 bases match TRBD1. From germline, CDR1 is LNHDA and CDR2 SQIVND (reference sequence). The CDR3 totals 12 residues. V lost 7 bases to trimming and J lost 6 bases; unmatched junction nucleotides: 2.

This chain links TRBV7-9 with TRBJ2-5; D possibly corresponds to TRBD2 (6 bases). The V end was cut by 5 bases, the J end by 0 bases, with 10 bases between. There are 14 residues in the CDR3. Germline values: CDR1 SEHNR, CDR2 FQNEAQ (reference sequence). The CDR3 protein is CASSELAHQETQYF. The CDR3 DNA sequence: TGTGCCAGCAGCGAACTAGCTCACCAAGAGACCCAGTACTTC. Full variable domain (missing parts from reference TRBV7-9 and TRBJ2-5): DTGVSQNPRHKITKRGQNVTFRCDPISEHNRLYWYRQTLGQGPEFLTYFQNEAQLEKSRLLSDRFSAERPKGSFSTLEIQRTEQGDSAMYLCASSELAHQETQYFGPGTRLLVL.

The chain uses TRBV27 and TRBJ2-7, with D possibly TRBD1 on 5 matching bases. The V end was cut by 2 bases, the J end by 1 base, with 12 bases between. There are 15 residues in the CDR3. Germline CDR1 is MNHEY and CDR2 is SMNVEV (reference sequence). CDR3 in amino acids: CASSLTQGGSYEQYF. The CDR3, as DNA: TGTGCCAGCAGTTTAACCCAGGGCGGATCCTACGAGCAGTACTTC.

The chain is built from TRBV21-1 and TRBJ2-7; the D call in the table, TRBD1, was not verified against the DNA. TRBV21-1 is a known pseudogene. This CDR3 comprises 14 residues. The CDR3: CASSKDAGDGEQYF. The CDR3 DNA follows: TGTGCCAGCAGCAAAGACGCAGGGGATGGCGAGCAGTACTTC.